Shown below are 27 T cell receptor beta chains from a single sample sequenced in a study of blood T cell repertoires in COVID-19. Sequencing was performed with immunoSEQ multiplex PCR; in TCRdb, only in-frame clones are kept and a portion is missing. The profile shows around 310,000 clones, roughly 90% of them singletons. What was sequenced was PBMCs or T cells enriched from blood (not recorded which). The receptors were sampled from a woman aged 35 to 49 who had recovered from COVID-19.

This clone was picked up a small number of times. The V call is TRBV2, the J call TRBJ2-3; 9 bases are shared with TRBD2. After removal of 5 bases from V and 2 bases from J, the junction contained 14 bases not matched to a gene. The CDR3 is 18 residues long. The germline V gene encodes CDR1 SNHLY and CDR2 FYNNEI. DNA of the CDR3: TGTGCCAGCAGTCCCCGTGGGCCGGGACTAGCTTTCACAGATACGCAGTATTTT. Translation gives CASSPRGPGLAFTDTQYF. Looking up the rest from reference TRBV2 and TRBJ2-3 gives the full variable domain: EPEVTQTPSHQVTQMGQEVILRCVPISNHLYFYWYRQILGQKVEFLVSFYNNEISEKSEIFDDQFSVERPDGSNFTLKIRSTKLEDSAMYFCASSPRGPGLAFTDTQYFGPGTRLTVL.

The chain carries TRBV7-9 and TRBJ2-2, with 12 bases fitting TRBD2. CDR3 length equals 16 residues. V shed 5 bases and J 6 bases; nucleotides not matched to a gene: 7. Germline V gene data show CDR1 as SEHNR and CDR2 as FQNEAQ (reference sequence). CDR3 sequence reads: CASSDLAGGGPGELFF. For the CDR3, the DNA is TGTGCCAGCAGCGACCTAGCGGGAGGGGGTCCCGGGGAGCTGTTTTTT.

J is TRBJ2-3 and V is TRBV30; 8 bases line up with TRBD2. Losses at the gene ends were 7 bases for V and 2 bases for J; bases not matched to a gene: 5. The V gene's germline CDR1 is GTSNPN and CDR2 SVGIG (reference sequence). CDR3 length: 13 amino acids. CDR3 sequence: CASQRGNTDTQYF. The CDR3, as DNA: TGTGCCTCCCAGCGGGGGAACACAGATACGCAGTATTTT.

V gene TRBV11-2 combines with J gene TRBJ2-7, with D perhaps matching TRBD1 (6 bases). The CDR3 contains 16 residues. Per germline, CDR1 SGHAT and CDR2 FQNNGV. Between the trimmed V and J ends, which lost 4 bases and 3 bases, there was a span of 19 bases. The CDR3 DNA sequence: TGTGCCAGCAGCTCAACCTGGAGGCAGGGGAGCTACGAGCAGTACTTC. Translation gives CASSSTWRQGSYEQYF.

J is TRBJ1-1 and V is TRBV29-1; TRBD1 agrees at 9 bases. Per the germline V gene, CDR1 is SQVTM and CDR2 is ANQGSEA. Trimming cost V 7 bases and J 4 bases; bases outside gene matches: 7. The CDR3 length is 13 residues. The CDR3 protein is CSARRQGGTEAFF. The CDR3 DNA is TGCAGCGCCAGAAGACAGGGGGGCACTGAAGCTTTCTTT.

The chain uses TRBV7-2 and TRBJ1-6; D gene ambiguous. V gave up 3 bases and J gave up 10 bases, with 13 bases separating them. This CDR3 region has 14 residues. CDR1 and CDR2 (germline): SGHTA, FQGNSA. CDR3 protein: CASSFREGYSPLHF. CDR3 sequence (DNA): TGTGCCAGCAGCTTTAGAGAGGGATACTCACCCCTCCACTTT.

The V call is TRBV10-3, the J call TRBJ2-5, with a possible D match to TRBD1 (6 bases). Trimming stripped 8 bases from V and 4 bases from J, with 17 bases between. Germline CDR1 ENHRY, CDR2 SYGVKD. The CDR3 spans 14 residues. The CDR3 DNA reads as TGTGCCATCCGTTCCGCTCAGGGGTCAGAGACCCAGTACTTC. This encodes CAIRSAQGSETQYF.

The chain links TRBV28 to TRBJ2-7; unclear D gene. V lost 7 bases to trimming and J lost 0 bases, with 10 bases between them. The CDR3 has 13 residues. CDR1 is MDHEN, CDR2 SYDVKM, per germline. This CDR3 reads CASIRSGSYEQYF. CDR3 bases: TGTGCCAGCATTCGATCAGGCTCCTACGAGCAGTACTTC.

CDR3 in amino acids: CASQDTEAFF. CDR3 in DNA: TGTGCCAGCCAGGACACTGAAGCTTTCTTT. The gene calls are TRBV28 and TRBJ1-1; unclear D gene. Germline assignment: CDR1 MDHEN and CDR2 SYDVKM. V lost 8 bases, J lost 3 bases, and 4 bases lay in between. CDR3 length equals 10 residues.

The V call is TRBV15, the J call TRBJ2-1, with 7 nucleotides matching TRBD1. Germline CDR1 LNHNV, CDR2 YYDKDF (reference sequence). The CDR3 consists of 16 residues. Unmatched junction bases numbered 11, after V lost 6 bases and J lost 3 bases. The CDR3 nucleotides are TGTGCCACCAGTTTAATCCGGACAGGACGCTACAATGAGCAGTTCTTC. Translating gives CATSLIRTGRYNEQFF.

The chain recombines TRBV18 with TRBJ2-1, with a tentative D call TRBD1 (5 bases). Germline V gene data show CDR1 as KGHSH and CDR2 as LQKENI. Trimming stripped 0 bases from V and 5 bases from J, with 17 bases between. The CDR3 extends over 17 amino acids. The CDR3 reads CASSPPVKRGIDNEQFF. The CDR3 bases are TGTGCCAGCTCACCACCGGTAAAAAGGGGAATCGACAATGAGCAGTTCTTC.

This clone was recorded only once. The chain has TRBV28 and TRBJ1-4, with D unresolved. Trimming stripped 1 base from V and 0 bases from J, with 6 bases between. CDR3 length equals 15 residues. Per the germline V gene, CDR1 is MDHEN and CDR2 is SYDVKM. The CDR3 spells CASSLSPATNEKLFF. The CDR3 DNA is TGTGCCAGCAGTTTATCCCCTGCAACTAATGAAAAACTGTTTTTT. Full variable domain (outside the CDR3, taken from reference TRBV28 and TRBJ1-4): DVKVTQSSRYLVKRTGEKVFLECVQDMDHENMFWYRQDPGLGLRLIYFSYDVKMKEKGDIPEGYSVSREKKERFSLILESASTNQTSMYLCASSLSPATNEKLFFGSGTQLSVL.

The rearrangement joins TRBV5-6 to TRBJ2-2; TRBD1 aligns across 9 bases. This CDR3 spans 16 amino acids. V dropped 4 bases and J dropped 5; count of bases not matched to a gene: 9. CDR1 is SGHDT and CDR2 is YYEEEE in the germline V gene. The CDR3, as DNA: TGTGCCAGCAGCACCGGGACAGGGCTGCTTACCGGGGAGCTGTTTTTT. Translating it yields CASSTGTGLLTGELFF.

This clone was seen at least ten times. The J gene is TRBJ2-7, the V gene TRBV7-2; 8 bases are shared with TRBD2. CDR1 is SGHTA and CDR2 is FQGNSA in the germline V gene. Trimming took 5 bases from V and 2 from J; bases not matched to a gene: 5. The CDR3 extends over 14 amino acids. CDR3 loop: CASSVSGGAYEQYF. CDR3 DNA: TGTGCCAGCAGCGTCAGCGGGGGAGCCTACGAGCAGTACTTC.

V usage is TRBV7-3 and J usage is TRBJ2-5, with 7 nucleotides matching TRBD1. Germline V lookup: CDR1 SGHTA, CDR2 FQGTGA. The V segment lost 4 bases and the J segment 5 bases; nucleotides outside the gene matches: 10. The CDR3 runs 15 residues. Written as DNA, the CDR3 is TGTGCCAGCAGCTCCGACAGGGTAGGGTGGGAGACCCAGTACTTC. Protein sequence: CASSSDRVGWETQYF.

This clone was found a few times. V gene TRBV2 combines with J gene TRBJ2-7, with a weak D call TRBD1 (6 bases). V dropped 7 bases and J dropped 3 bases, with 16 bases sitting between them. The length of the CDR3 is 14 residues. CDR1 SNHLY and CDR2 FYNNEI come from the germline V gene. The CDR3 coding sequence is TGTGCCAGCATGGGGTTAGACAGGAACTACGAGCAGTACTTC. It translates to CASMGLDRNYEQYF.

This clone was detected once. The chain has TRBV4-1 and TRBJ1-4, with D unclear. Germline V gives CDR1 MGHRA, CDR2 YSYEKL. V was clipped by 0 bases and J by 6 bases, with 11 bases between them. The CDR3 is made up of 15 amino acids. The CDR3 loop is CASSQDHDKYEKLFF. The CDR3 DNA is TGCGCCAGCAGCCAAGATCACGACAAGTATGAAAAACTGTTTTTT.

The chain recombines TRBV5-3 with TRBJ1-3; D remains unclear. TRBV5-3 is an ORF, with its function uncertain. The CDR3 has 15 amino acids. Between the trimmed V and J ends, which lost 5 bases and 0 bases, there was a span of 12 bases. The CDR3 DNA reads as TGTGCCAGAAGATCCCCATTAGCCTCTGGAAACACCATATATTTT. Residues: CARRSPLASGNTIYF.

V gene TRBV7-9 combines with J gene TRBJ2-7; 8 bases line up with TRBD1. V trimming: 3 bases; J trimming: 1 base; junction bases outside the gene matches: 8. This CDR3 has 16 residues. Germline CDR1 reads SEHNR; CDR2 reads FQNEAQ (reference sequence). CDR3 protein: CASSFQVQGESYEQYF. The CDR3 DNA reads as TGTGCCAGCAGCTTTCAGGTACAGGGGGAATCCTACGAGCAGTACTTC.

This chain links TRBV4-1 with TRBJ2-7, with TRBD1 matching over 7 bases. The trim removed 5 bases at V and 3 bases at J, leaving 7 bases unmatched. The CDR3 has 14 residues. Germline assignment: CDR1 MGHRA and CDR2 YSYEKL. Here the CDR3 DNA reads TGCGCCAGCAGCACGCGACAGGGAAACTACGAGCAGTACTTC. It translates to CASSTRQGNYEQYF.

The V and J genes are TRBV30 and TRBJ1-6, with TRBD1 as a possible D gene (5 bases). Trimming took 0 bases from V and 3 from J, leaving 9 bases between them. Germline V gene lookup returns CDR1 GTSNPN and CDR2 SVGIG (reference sequence). This CDR3 spans 15 amino acids. The CDR3 loop reads CAWSVAGGYNSPLHF. The CDR3 DNA reads as TGTGCCTGGAGTGTCGCGGGGGGCTATAATTCACCCCTCCACTTT.

The chain has TRBV5-4 and TRBJ1-1; possibly TRBD1 for D (6 bases). The CDR3 is 17 residues long. The V and J ends lost 4 bases and 0 bases respectively, with 19 bases between them. Germline CDR1 SGHNT, CDR2 YYREEE (reference sequence). CDR3 coding DNA: TGTGCCAGCAGCCCAAAGGGGGAAAGAGGGATGAACACTGAAGCTTTCTTT. Its translation: CASSPKGERGMNTEAFF.

The chain uses TRBV7-9 and TRBJ2-3; TRBD2 matches 10 bases. The CDR3 has 15 residues. Germline loops: CDR1 SEHNR, CDR2 FQNEAQ (reference sequence). J gave up 6 bases and V 5 bases, and 8 bases lay outside the gene matches. The CDR3 DNA is TGTGCCAGCAGCCATCTAGCGGGAGAGGTTGATACGCAGTATTTT. Protein sequence: CASSHLAGEVDTQYF.

This sequence joins TRBV5-1 and TRBJ2-2, with 9 bases that match TRBD2. Per the germline V gene, CDR1 is SGHRS and CDR2 is YFSETQ. Trimming cost V 9 bases and J 4 bases; bases outside gene matches: 7. The CDR3 length is 14 residues. In nucleotides, the CDR3 is TGCGCCACCATAGCGGGAGAGGGCACCGGGGAGCTGTTTTTT. Its translation is CATIAGEGTGELFF.

V usage is TRBV7-2 and J usage is TRBJ2-7; 9 bases fit TRBD2. This CDR3 has 18 residues. Germline-derived CDR1 and CDR2 are SGHTA and FQGNSA. The V segment lost 3 bases and the J segment 0 bases; nucleotides outside the gene matches: 12. The CDR3 nucleotides read TGTGCCAGCAGCTTTGGTCTAGCGGGGAGACCGGCCTCCTACGAGCAGTACTTC. Amino acids: CASSFGLAGRPASYEQYF.

The chain joins TRBV5-4 to TRBJ2-1; TRBD2 matches 11 bases. There are 16 residues in the CDR3. Trimming cost V 2 bases and J 5 bases; bases outside gene matches: 6. Germline assignment: CDR1 SGHNT and CDR2 YYREEE (reference sequence). The CDR3 region has the DNA TGTGCCAGCAGCTTCAAGACTAGCGGGGCCGACAATGAGCAGTTCTTC. It is translated as CASSFKTSGADNEQFF.

This chain joins TRBV7-2 and TRBJ2-3; 7 bases fit TRBD2. V lost 3 bases to trimming and J lost 4 bases; unmatched junction nucleotides: 4. Germline V lookup: CDR1 SGHTA, CDR2 FQGNSA. This CDR3 region has 14 residues. The CDR3 region has the DNA TGTGCCAGCAGCTTCTTGGGAGGGTCAGATACGCAGTATTTT. Its protein product is CASSFLGGSDTQYF.